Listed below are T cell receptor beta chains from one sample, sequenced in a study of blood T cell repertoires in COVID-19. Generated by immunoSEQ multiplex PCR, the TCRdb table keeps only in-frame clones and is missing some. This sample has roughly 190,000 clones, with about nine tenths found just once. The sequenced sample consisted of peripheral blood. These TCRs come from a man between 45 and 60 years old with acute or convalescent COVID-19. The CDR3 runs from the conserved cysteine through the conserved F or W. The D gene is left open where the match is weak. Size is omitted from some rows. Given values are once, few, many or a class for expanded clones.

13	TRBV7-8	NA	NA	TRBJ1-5	TGTGCCAGCAGCACCACAGGGATCGTGACCCAGCATTTT	CASSTTGIVTQHF
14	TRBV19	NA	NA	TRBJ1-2	TGTGCCAGTATCCCCTCCGCAGGACTCTATGGCTACACCTTC	CASIPSAGLYGYTF
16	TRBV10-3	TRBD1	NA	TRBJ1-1	TGTGCCATCAGTGAGGGACAGGGGGCCCTGAACACTGAAGCTTTCTTT	CAISEGQGALNTEAFF
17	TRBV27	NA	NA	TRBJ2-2	TGTGCCAGCAGTTTATCCTTCCCCCGAGCTGGCACCGGGGAGCTGTTTTTT	CASSLSFPRAGTGELFF
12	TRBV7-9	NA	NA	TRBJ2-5	TGTGCCAGCAGCTTAAGCGGAGAGACCCAGTACTTC	CASSLSGETQYF
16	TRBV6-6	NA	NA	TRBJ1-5	TGTGCCAGCAGTTACCCCGGGGGGGGCCCCAATCAGCCCCAGCATTTT	CASSYPGGGPNQPQHF
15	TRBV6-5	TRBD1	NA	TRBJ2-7	TGTGCCAGCAGTCAAAGACAGGGCAGCGCCTACGAGCAGTACTTC	CASSQRQGSAYEQYF
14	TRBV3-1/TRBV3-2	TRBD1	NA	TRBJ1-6	TGTGCCAGCAGCTCCCGGACAGGAAGGTCACCCCTCCACTTT	CASSSRTGRSPLHF
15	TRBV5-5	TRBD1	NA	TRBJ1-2	TGTGCCAGCAGCTTGGTGTCGGGACAGGGTTATGGCTACACCTTC	CASSLVSGQGYGYTF
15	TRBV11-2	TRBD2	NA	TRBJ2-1	TGTGCCAGCAGCCGGACTAGCGGAACCTACAATGAGCAGTTCTTC	CASSRTSGTYNEQFF
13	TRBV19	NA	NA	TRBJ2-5	TGTGCCAGTAGTGGTCGCAGGGGAGAGACCCAGTACTTC	CASSGRRGETQYF
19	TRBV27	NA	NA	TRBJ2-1	TGTGCCAGCAGTTTTCGGATTAGGGTACAGGGCAAAAGATACAATGAGCAGTTCTTC	CASSFRIRVQGKRYNEQFF
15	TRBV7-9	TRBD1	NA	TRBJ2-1	TGTGCCAGCAACCCCCGGACAGGGGGCGGGAATGAGCAGTTCTTC	CASNPRTGGGNEQFF
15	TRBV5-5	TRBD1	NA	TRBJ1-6	TGTGCCAGCAGCACGAGGACAGGGGTAGGTTCACCCCTCCACTTT	CASSTRTGVGSPLHF
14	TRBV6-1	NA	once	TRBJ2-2	TGTGCCAGCAGTTTTCAGGGGGGTACCGGGGAGCTGTTTTTT	CASSFQGGTGELFF
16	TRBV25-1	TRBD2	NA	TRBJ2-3	TGTGCCAGCAGTGGGCCCTGGGGGACTAACACAGATACGCAGTATTTT	CASSGPWGTNTDTQYF
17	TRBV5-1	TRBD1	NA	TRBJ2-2	TGCGCCAGCACCATGGGACAGGGGGCGCCGAAGGTCGGGGAGCTGTTTTTT	CASTMGQGAPKVGELFF
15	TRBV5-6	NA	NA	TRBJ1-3	TGTGCCAGCAGCACCGGGCCCGAGGGTGGAAACACCATATATTTT	CASSTGPEGGNTIYF
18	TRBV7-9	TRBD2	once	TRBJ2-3	TGTGCCAGCAGCCCACTCGGGACTAGCGGGAGGGCCACAGATACGCAGTATTTT	CASSPLGTSGRATDTQYF
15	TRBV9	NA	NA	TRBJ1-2	TGTGCCAGCAGCCCAGCGGGGAGAGCTAACTATGGCTACACCTTC	CASSPAGRANYGYTF
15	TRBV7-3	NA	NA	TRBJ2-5	TGTGCCAGCAGCTTAAGCCCCGCAGGTCTAGAGACCCAGTACTTC	CASSLSPAGLETQYF
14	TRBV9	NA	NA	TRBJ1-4	TGTGCCAGTAGCTCTCGGGGGGGCTTTGAAAAACTGTTTTTT	CASSSRGGFEKLFF
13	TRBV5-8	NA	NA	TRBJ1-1	TGTGCCAGCAGCTTGACAGGACGGGGAGGAGCTTTCTTT	CASSLTGRGGAFF
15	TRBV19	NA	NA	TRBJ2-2	TGTGCCAGTAGTATCGCGGGATGGAGGACCGGGGAGCTGTTTTTT	CASSIAGWRTGELFF
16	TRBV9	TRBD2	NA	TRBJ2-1	TGTGCCAGCAGCCCCTCCGGGAGGGCCTCCTACAATGAGCAGTTCTTC	CASSPSGRASYNEQFF
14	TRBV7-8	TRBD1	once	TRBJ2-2	TGTGCCAGCAGCCCAGGACAGGGCGACGGGGAGCTGTTTTTT	CASSPGQGDGELFF
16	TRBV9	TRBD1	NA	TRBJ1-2	TGTGCCAGCAGCGTAGGGGGACAGGGGGCCCGCTATGGCTACACCTTC	CASSVGGQGARYGYTF
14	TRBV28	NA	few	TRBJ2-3	TGTGCCAGCAGCGGGAGTATTGGCACAGATACGCAGTATTTT	CASSGSIGTDTQYF
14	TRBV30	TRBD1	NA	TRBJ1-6	TGTGCCTGGAGTGTACAGGGGCCCCTCCTCACCCTCCACTTT	CAWSVQGPLLTLHF
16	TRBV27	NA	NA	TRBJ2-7	TGTGCCAGCAGTTTATCGGCTGGAGAGAGCTCCTACGAGCAGTACTTC	CASSLSAGESSYEQYF
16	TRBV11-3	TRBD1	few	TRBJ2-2	TGTGCCAGCAGCTTAGGCTTGACAGGGTACACCGGGGAGCTGTTTTTT	CASSLGLTGYTGELFF
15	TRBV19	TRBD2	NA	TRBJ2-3	TGTGCCAGTAGTATGGCTAGCGGGAGACCAGATACGCAGTATTTT	CASSMASGRPDTQYF
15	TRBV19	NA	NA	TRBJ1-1	TGTGCCAGTAGTATAGCCGGGGTGAGGATTTCTGAAGCTTTCTTT	CASSIAGVRISEAFF
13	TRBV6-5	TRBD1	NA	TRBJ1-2	TGTGCCAGCAGTCAGGACAGGGGATATGGCTACACCTTC	CASSQDRGYGYTF
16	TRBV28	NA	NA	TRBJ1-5	TGTGCCAGCAGTGATCTGGTGGGGCTGGGCAATCAGCCCCAGCATTTT	CASSDLVGLGNQPQHF
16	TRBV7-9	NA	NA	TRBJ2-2	TGTGCCAGCAGCTTAGCTCCAGCGGGGAACACCGGGGAGCTGTTTTTT	CASSLAPAGNTGELFF
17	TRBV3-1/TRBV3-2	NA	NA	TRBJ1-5	TGTGCCAGCAGCGAATCCGGGAGGGTGAAGAATCAGGAGCCCCAGCATTTT	CASSESGRVKNQEPQHF
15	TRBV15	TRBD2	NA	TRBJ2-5	TGTGCCACCAGCAGAGGACTAGCGGGTGGTGAGACCCAGTACTTC	CATSRGLAGGETQYF
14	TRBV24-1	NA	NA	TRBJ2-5	TGTGCCACCAGTGAGTCCAGGGTCCGGGAGACCCAGTACTTC	CATSESRVRETQYF
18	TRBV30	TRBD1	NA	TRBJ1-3	TGTGCCTGGGGTGATTACTACGGGACAGGGACTTCTGGAAACACCATATATTTT	CAWGDYYGTGTSGNTIYF
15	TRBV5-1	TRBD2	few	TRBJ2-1	TGCGCCAGCAGCTTGGCTCTAGCGGGGCGTAATGAGCAGTTCTTC	CASSLALAGRNEQFF
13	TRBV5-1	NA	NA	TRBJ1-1	TGCGCCAGCAGAGGTAGCATGAACACTGAAGCTTTCTTT	CASRGSMNTEAFF
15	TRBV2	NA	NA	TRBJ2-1	TGTGCCAGCAGTCGGACAGAAAGCTCCTACAATGAGCAGTTCTTC	CASSRTESSYNEQFF
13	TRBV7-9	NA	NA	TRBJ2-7	TGTGCCAGCAGCGTTGGGACACCCCTCGAGCAGTACTTC	CASSVGTPLEQYF
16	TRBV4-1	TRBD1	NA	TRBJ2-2	TGCGCCAGCAGCCCTCACCAGGGGGCAGTGACCGGGGAGCTGTTTTTT	CASSPHQGAVTGELFF
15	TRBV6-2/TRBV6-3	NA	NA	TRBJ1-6	TGTGCCAGCAGTTACCCAACAGGTTATAATTCACCCCTCCACTTT	CASSYPTGYNSPLHF
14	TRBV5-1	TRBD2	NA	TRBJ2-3	TGCGCCAGCAGCTTCAGCGGGAGGACAGATACGCAGTATTTT	CASSFSGRTDTQYF